This is a list of T cell receptor beta chains from one sample in a study of blood T cell repertoires in COVID-19. Sequencing used immunoSEQ multiplex PCR; TCRdb keeps in-frame clones, though not all of them. In the table there are 76,000 or so clones, 85% to 90% of which are singletons. The sequencing input was peripheral blood. The receptors shown here come from a man older than 75 in a cohort sampled during active COVID-19. CDR3s include the opening cysteine and the closing phenylalanine or tryptophan. Each record gives: clone size, V gene, J gene, D gene, CDR3 protein, CDR3 DNA. D genes are given only for firm matches. A clone size is listed for some rows: how often the clone was seen (once, few, many), or a class if it is expanded.

>few|TRBV20-1|TRBJ1-2|TRBD1
CSADREAGYTF
TGCAGTGCTGACAGGGAGGCTGGCTACACCTTC
>-|TRBV2|TRBJ2-5|TRBD2
CASSERTSGQTQYF
TGTGCCAGCAGTGAAAGGACTAGCGGCCAGACCCAGTACTTC
>-|TRBV21-1|TRBJ1-2|-
CASSQRTGGLNYGYTF
TGTGCCAGCAGCCAAAGGACAGGGGGCCTAAACTATGGCTACACCTTC
>-|TRBV6-2/TRBV6-3|TRBJ2-5|TRBD2
CASSKTSPQETQYF
TGTGCCAGCAGTAAGACTAGCCCTCAAGAGACCCAGTACTTC
>-|TRBV7-2|TRBJ2-1|TRBD1
CASQEMGTGVDEQFF
TGTGCCAGCCAGGAAATGGGGACAGGGGTTGATGAGCAGTTCTTC
>few|TRBV9|TRBJ1-6|TRBD1
CASSAGTGGWSPLHF
TGTGCCAGCAGCGCCGGGACAGGGGGTTGGTCACCCCTCCACTTT
>once|TRBV7-2|TRBJ1-2|-
CASSLTVMVGYTF
TGTGCCAGCAGTTTGACAGTAATGGTTGGCTACACCTTC
>-|TRBV3-1/TRBV3-2|TRBJ1-1|TRBD1
CASSQDLAGGYMNTEAFF
TGTGCCAGCAGCCAAGATCTTGCAGGGGGCTACATGAACACTGAAGCTTTCTTT
>-|TRBV5-6|TRBJ1-2|-
CASSLNPGTNYGYTF
TGTGCCAGCAGCTTAAATCCGGGGACTAACTATGGCTACACCTTC
>-|TRBV28|TRBJ1-2|TRBD1
CASSSSSVDRDRGYTF
TGTGCCAGCAGTTCTTCCTCCGTGGACAGGGACCGTGGCTACACCTTC
>once|TRBV6-4|TRBJ2-1|TRBD1
CASSMGQGANEQFF
TGTGCCAGCAGTATGGGACAGGGGGCCAATGAGCAGTTCTTC
>-|TRBV5-1|TRBJ2-3|-
CASSLGAGSTDTQYF
TGCGCCAGCAGCTTGGGCGCAGGGAGCACAGATACGCAGTATTTT
>-|TRBV30|TRBJ1-5|TRBD1
CLPLLGTGRAGNQPQHF
TGTCTCCCGCTGCTGGGGACAGGGAGGGCGGGCAATCAGCCCCAGCATTTT
>-|TRBV19|TRBJ1-2|-
CASSIGDRDFPPGAF
TGTGCCAGTAGTATAGGAGATCGGGATTTTCCTCCTGGCGCCTTC
>-|TRBV15|TRBJ2-5|-
CATSRDPGHGWTQYF
TGTGCCACCAGCAGAGATCCGGGACACGGTTGGACCCAGTACTTC
>-|TRBV24-1|TRBJ2-1|TRBD1
CATSDRGQEQFF
TGTGCCACCAGTGATCGGGGACAGGAGCAGTTCTTC
>-|TRBV12-3/TRBV12-4|TRBJ1-4|-
CASKGQGNEKLFF
TGTGCCAGCAAGGGGCAGGGTAATGAAAAACTGTTTTTT
>-|TRBV5-1|TRBJ2-2|-
CASSMTGTGELFF
TGCGCCAGCAGCATGACAGGTACCGGGGAGCTGTTTTTT
>once|TRBV7-2|TRBJ2-5|TRBD2
CASSLEAGDQETQYF
TGTGCCAGCAGCTTAGAAGCGGGGGACCAAGAGACCCAGTACTTC
>-|TRBV6-5|TRBJ1-1|TRBD1
CASSTGTGNTEAFF
TGTGCCAGCAGTACCGGGACAGGGAACACTGAAGCTTTCTTT
>-|TRBV27|TRBJ1-6|TRBD1
CASSSIGQGASPLHF
TGTGCCAGCAGTTCCATTGGACAGGGGGCTTCACCCCTCCACTTT
>-|TRBV5-8|TRBJ1-3|-
CASSLVSVPGTSF
TGTGCCAGCAGCTTGGTTTCGGTACCGGGGACTTCTTTT
>-|TRBV23-1|TRBJ2-7|TRBD1
CASSQPYRTGVCEQYF
TGCGCCAGCAGTCAGCCTTACCGGACAGGGGTGTGCGAGCAGTACTTC
>-|TRBV19|TRBJ2-2|TRBD1
CASSMGQGNTGELFF
TGTGCCAGTAGTATGGGACAGGGGAACACCGGGGAGCTGTTTTTT
>-|TRBV6-1|TRBJ2-1|-
CASSEGQNSYNEQFF
TGTGCCAGCAGTGAAGGACAGAACTCCTACAATGAGCAGTTCTTC
>once|TRBV3-1/TRBV3-2|TRBJ2-4|-
CASSQAPRDFEIQYF
TGTGCCAGCAGCCAGGCACCCCGGGACTTCGAAATTCAGTACTTC
>-|TRBV27|TRBJ2-1|TRBD2
CASSLRGTSGDEQFF
TGTGCCAGCAGTTTAAGGGGGACTAGCGGGGATGAGCAGTTCTTC
>-|TRBV5-1|TRBJ1-3|-
CASSLKPLGGTSGNTIYF
TGCGCCAGCAGCTTGAAACCTCTGGGGGGGACCTCTGGAAACACCATATATTTT
>-|TRBV24-1|TRBJ2-2|-
CATSDFDSTSTGELFF
TGTGCCACCAGTGATTTCGACAGTACTTCTACCGGGGAGCTGTTTTTT
>once|TRBV27|TRBJ2-3|TRBD2
CASSRYLGGSTDTQYF
TGTGCCAGCAGTCGTTACCTCGGGGGGAGCACAGATACGCAGTATTTT
>-|TRBV6-6|TRBJ1-3|-
CASSPGIAGNTIYF
TGTGCCAGCAGCCCCGGGATTGCCGGAAACACCATATATTTT
>-|TRBV21-1|TRBJ2-2|-
CASSKAPLGLTAQNTGELFF
TGTGCCAGCAGCAAAGCCCCTCTTGGATTGACAGCTCAGAACACCGGGGAGCTGTTTTTT
>-|TRBV5-1|TRBJ1-3|-
CASSLTAIPGNTIYF
TGCGCCAGCAGCTTGACCGCTATCCCCGGAAACACCATATATTTT
>-|TRBV23-1|TRBJ2-6|-
CASSQRSSGANVLTF
TGCGCCAGCAGTCAACGCAGCTCTGGGGCCAACGTCCTGACTTTC
>-|TRBV18|TRBJ2-3|-
CASSPTAGGAGDTQYF
TGTGCCAGCTCACCCACGGCCGGGGGTGCGGGAGATACGCAGTATTTT
>-|TRBV7-3|TRBJ2-3|-
CASSLTEGTQYF
TGTGCCAGCAGCTTAACGGAGGGTACGCAGTATTTT
>-|TRBV28|TRBJ1-2|TRBD1
CASRGTGDWGYTF
TGTGCCAGCAGGGGGACAGGGGACTGGGGCTACACCTTC
>-|TRBV27|TRBJ1-2|-
CASSFRGGYGYTF
TGTGCCAGCAGTTTTCGTGGAGGCTATGGCTACACCTTC
>few|TRBV6-1|TRBJ1-3|-
CASSEGTAGNTIYF
TGTGCCAGCAGTGAAGGAACAGCTGGAAACACCATATATTTT
>-|TRBV4-3|TRBJ2-1|-
CASDRRPSSYNEQFF
TGCGCCAGTGACAGGCGCCCAAGCTCCTACAATGAGCAGTTCTTC